What follows are 11 T cell receptor beta chains derived from one specimen sequenced in a study of blood T cell repertoires in COVID-19. Produced via immunoSEQ multiplex PCR; TCRdb's table is partial and in-frame only. The sample holds 150,000 to 200,000 clones, 80% to 95% seen once. The sample taken for sequencing was peripheral blood. These receptor sequences come from a woman aged 55-70 years with COVID-19, enrolled during active disease.

J is TRBJ2-1 and V is TRBV11-3, with 9 bases identical to TRBD2. Germline CDR1 SGHNT, CDR2 YENEEA. V was pared by 1 base and J by 2 bases, with 6 bases of the junction left unmatched. The CDR3 is made up of 17 amino acids. The DNA for the CDR3 is TGTGCCAGCAGCTTAGGCCTTAGCGGGGGCCCCTACAATGAGCAGTTCTTC. Translation gives CASSLGLSGGPYNEQFF.

The J gene is TRBJ1-4, the V gene TRBV11-2; a weak D match, TRBD1 (5 bases). Trimming stripped 6 bases from V and 0 bases from J, with 14 bases between. This CDR3 has 16 residues. Germline values: CDR1 SGHAT, CDR2 FQNNGV. CDR3 coding DNA: TGTGCCAGCAGTAAGCGACAGACCACAACTAATGAAAAACTGTTTTTT. Its translation: CASSKRQTTTNEKLFF.

The chain joins TRBV25-1 to TRBJ2-3, with D possibly being TRBD2 (5 bases). Germline V CDR1 and CDR2: MGHDK, SYGVNS. This CDR3 is built from 17 residues. V shed 7 bases and J shed 4 bases, with 24 bases lying between them. The DNA for the CDR3 is TGTGCCAGCACGGACGTCCATAGCGCCTCAGGCGCAGATACGCAGTATTTT. This codes for CASTDVHSASGADTQYF.

The CDR3 region is CASSRGGTINTIYF. The CDR3 DNA is TGTGCCAGCAGCCGAGGGGGCACGATAAACACCATATATTTT. V is TRBV5-5 and J is TRBJ1-3; 7 bases agree with TRBD1. This CDR3 region has 14 residues. Germline-derived CDR1 and CDR2 are SGHKS and YYEKEE (reference sequence). Trimming at V came to 4 bases and at J to 6 bases, leaving 7 bases not matched to a gene.

The chain combines TRBV4-2 with TRBJ1-5; perhaps TRBD1 as D (6 bases). Per the germline V gene, CDR1 is LGHNA and CDR2 is YNFKEQ. The germline V and J ends were trimmed by 0 bases and 5 bases, with 11 bases remaining between them. The CDR3 runs 15 residues. The CDR3 DNA follows: TGTGCCAGCAGCCAAGATAGCGGGGGGCATCAGCCCCAGCATTTT. This codes for CASSQDSGGHQPQHF.

This clone has a handful of counts. The chain carries TRBV29-1 and TRBJ1-4; 8 nucleotides agree with TRBD1. Trimming at V came to 7 bases and at J to 6 bases, leaving 4 bases not matched to a gene. Germline V gene data show CDR1 as SQVTM and CDR2 as ANQGSEA. The CDR3 sequence is 12 residues long. As DNA, the CDR3 is TGCAGCGCCGACAGGGGAGATGAAAAACTGTTTTTT. Translation gives CSADRGDEKLFF.

The chain combines TRBV2 with TRBJ1-2; TRBD1 matches 8 bases. V lost 6 bases to trimming and J lost 3 bases; unmatched junction nucleotides: 9. From germline, CDR1 is SNHLY and CDR2 FYNNEI. CDR3 length: 15 amino acids. CDR3 DNA: TGTGCCAGCAGCCGAGGACAGGGAAATTACTATGGCTACACCTTC. As protein: CASSRGQGNYYGYTF.

The genes are TRBV11-2 and TRBJ2-7; 8 nucleotides line up with TRBD1. Per germline, CDR1 SGHAT and CDR2 FQNNGV. This CDR3 has 13 residues. V was pared by 5 bases and J by 9 bases, with 9 bases of the junction left unmatched. This CDR3 reads CASSPGQGLVQYF. The CDR3 DNA reads TGTGCCAGCAGCCCCGGACAGGGTCTGGTGCAGTACTTC. Complete variable domain (other parts from reference TRBV11-2 and TRBJ2-7): EAGVAQSPRYKIIEKRQSVAFWCNPISGHATLYWYQQILGQGPKLLIQFQNNGVVDDSQLPKDRFSAERLKGVDSTLKIQPAKLEDSAVYLCASSPGQGLVQYFGPGTRLTVT.

The gene calls are TRBV5-1 and TRBJ1-1; D gene uncertain. Germline CDR1 is SGHRS and CDR2 is YFSETQ. This CDR3 is 13 amino acids long. Trimming removed 4 bases from V and 1 base from J, with 8 bases in between. This chain's CDR3 is CASSDQSNTEAFF. The CDR3 coding sequence is TGCGCCAGCAGCGATCAGTCGAACACTGAAGCTTTCTTT.

This chain joins TRBV5-1 and TRBJ2-5; tentatively, D is TRBD1 (5 bases). Germline V CDR1 and CDR2: SGHRS, YFSETQ. V gave up 2 bases and J gave up 1 base, with 6 bases separating them. This CDR3 is 13 amino acids long. CDR3: CASSFDSQETQYF. CDR3 nucleotide sequence: TGCGCCAGCAGCTTCGACAGCCAAGAGACCCAGTACTTC.

This clone was seen once. J is TRBJ1-4 and V is TRBV4-2, with a possible D match to TRBD1 (5 bases). The CDR3 consists of 17 residues. Germline values: CDR1 LGHNA, CDR2 YNFKEQ. Trimming stripped 0 bases from V and 4 bases from J, with 15 bases between. CDR3 DNA sequence: TGTGCCAGCAGCCAAGAGATGGTGGGGCCGGGTAATGAAAAACTGTTTTTT. Amino acid sequence: CASSQEMVGPGNEKLFF.